This paragraph covers one T cell receptor (beta chain) sequence. Clones were read by immunoSEQ multiplex PCR, and TCRdb kept only the in-frame ones, dropping some. The sample contains roughly 190,000 clones, over 90% of which appear only once. This sample is drawn from a study of T cell responses to AZD1222 COVID-19 vaccine. V dropped 6 bases and J dropped 1 base, with 12 bases sitting between them. The germline V gene has CDR1 KGHSH and CDR2 LQKENI. This CDR3 is 14 amino acids long. The specimen was peripheral blood, collected on day 0 of AZD1222 vaccination. The chain carries TRBV18 and TRBJ1-1; the D is unclear. The sequence derives from an adult in good health. The CDR3 region is CASSPLGENTEAFF. The CDR3 DNA is TGTGCCAGCTCCCCCCTAGGTGAGAACACTGAAGCTTTCTTT.